The table lists the clone carrying this TCR beta chain with many counts. Its antigen is currently unknown. TCRdb processed the PCR reads anew with MiXCR; each CDR3 protein has one entry. The sample consists of 80,000 to 95,000 distinct CDR3 sequences, roughly 20% of them appearing once. The length of the CDR3 is 13 residues. Germline V gene data show CDR1 as SGHDN and CDR2 as FVKESK. V dropped 6 bases and J dropped 4 bases, with 13 bases sitting between them. The data were obtained in a study of molecular identifiers for immune sequencing clone quantification. Study-level points and caveats: Over 98% of effector molecules, but under 1% in naive cells, were held by clones with more than 20 RNA copies.

The receptor's source is a human donor in good health. Some libraries in this study had Jurkat cell RNA spiked in. V is TRBV14 and J is TRBJ2-7; the D gene is possibly TRBD2 (5 bases). The specimen was naive CD8+ T cells from blood, with Jurkat cell RNA spiked in. Subset defined: FACS-sorted CD8+CD4-CCR7+CD45RA+ naive T cells. CDR3 coding DNA: TGTGCCAGCAGACGGACGGGGTTGTACGAGCAGTACTTC. Its translation: CASRRTGLYEQYF.